These 32 T cell receptor beta chains were sequenced from one sample in a study of preoperative IRX-2 immunotherapy in early breast cancer. Sequencing was performed with immunoSEQ multiplex PCR; in TCRdb, only in-frame clones are kept and a portion is missing. The sample carries a few thousand clones, approximately 80% recorded once. The treatment is: preoperative locoregional IRX-2 cytokine immunotherapy. Sequenced material: tumor tissue, taken before IRX-2 immunotherapy. All receptors come from a human donor with breast cancer.

The gene calls are TRBV28 and TRBJ2-5; no clear D gene. The ends were cut back, 4 bases at V and 0 bases at J, with 6 bases in the middle. Germline V gene data show CDR1 as MDHEN and CDR2 as SYDVKM. This CDR3 has 13 residues. As DNA, the CDR3 is TGTGCCAGCAGTTCCACATACCAAGAGACCCAGTACTTC. It encodes CASSSTYQETQYF.

The chain has TRBV11-3 and TRBJ2-7, with D possibly being TRBD1 (6 bases). Germline V gene lookup returns CDR1 SGHNT and CDR2 YENEEA. The CDR3 has 15 residues. Trimming left V 0 bases short and J 2 bases short, with 11 bases between. CDR3 in DNA: TGTGCCAGCAGCTTAGATCTTACAGGGCCCTACGAGCAGTACTTC. Translated: CASSLDLTGPYEQYF.

This rearrangement joins TRBV15 to TRBJ1-5; unclear D gene. Germline CDR1 LNHNV, CDR2 YYDKDF (reference sequence). The V end was cut by 1 base, the J end by 1 base, with 8 bases between. The CDR3 is 15 amino acids. The CDR3 bases are TGTGCCACCAGCAGAGGACGGACGAGCAATCAGCCCCAGCATTTT. Translating gives CATSRGRTSNQPQHF. The variable domain in full, with the rest retrieved from reference TRBV15 and TRBJ1-5, is DAMVIQNPRYQVTQFGKPVTLSCSQTLNHNVMYWYQQKSSQAPKLLFHYYDKDFNNEADTPDNFQSRRPNTSFCFLDIRSPGLGDTAMYLCATSRGRTSNQPQHFGDGTRLSIL.

The gene calls are TRBV11-3 and TRBJ1-1; no firm D call. Germline-derived CDR1 and CDR2 are SGHNT and YENEEA. The CDR3 sequence is 14 residues long. The ends were cut back, 2 bases at V and 1 base at J, with 8 bases in the middle. CDR3 nucleotides: TGTGCCAGCAGCTTATTTACGGAGAACACTGAAGCTTTCTTT. Amino acid sequence: CASSLFTENTEAFF.

The genes are TRBV19 and TRBJ2-6; the D is unclear. Germline CDR1 and CDR2: LNHDA and SQIVND (reference sequence). V dropped 3 bases and J dropped 0 bases, with 6 bases sitting between them. CDR3 length: 15 residues. CDR3 coding DNA: TGTGCCAGTAGTATCCCCCGCTCTGGGGCCAACGTCCTGACTTTC. Translated: CASSIPRSGANVLTF.

The DNA for the CDR3 is TGTGCCAGCAGCTTGTCTTTGCGGGACCTTCCAGAGACCCAGTACTTC. Translation gives CASSLSLRDLPETQYF. The chain employs TRBV7-5 and TRBJ2-5; the table's D call, TRBD2, has no DNA check behind it. TRBV7-5 constitutes a pseudogene. The CDR3 sequence is 16 residues long.

This clone qualifies as large. The chain combines TRBV6-8 with TRBJ2-6; D is ambiguous. The CDR3 loop spans 14 amino acids. Trimming left V 7 bases short and J 0 bases short, with 7 bases between. Germline V gene sequence: CDR1 MNHGY, CDR2 SAAAGT. In DNA form, the CDR3 reads TGTGCCAGCATGTTAGGCTCTGGGGCCAACGTCCTGACTTTC. Protein: CASMLGSGANVLTF.

This rearrangement joins TRBV28 to TRBJ1-1; D is unresolved. Germline CDR1 and CDR2: MDHEN and SYDVKM. V was cut by 6 bases and J by 2 bases, with 13 bases left in between. CDR3 length: 14 residues. The CDR3 DNA reads as TGTGCCAGCAGACGGTTCGAAAGAAACACTGAAGCTTTCTTT. Amino acids: CASRRFERNTEAFF.

The chain carries TRBV11-3 and TRBJ1-1; TRBD1 agrees at 7 bases. The CDR3 totals 16 residues. Per germline, CDR1 SGHNT and CDR2 YENEEA. V was pared by 2 bases and J by 5 bases, with 11 bases of the junction left unmatched. The CDR3 nucleotides are TGTGCCAGCAGCTTATCTTATTTGGACAGGCCGACTGAAGCTTTCTTT. Translation gives CASSLSYLDRPTEAFF.

The rearrangement joins TRBV6-8 to TRBJ1-1; D remains ambiguous. Trimming removed 3 bases at V and 0 bases at J, with 2 bases between. This CDR3 is built from 12 residues. Germline CDR1 reads MNHGY; CDR2 reads SAAAGT. The chain's CDR3 is CASSYMNTEAFF. CDR3 bases: TGTGCCAGCAGTTATATGAACACTGAAGCTTTCTTT.

The CDR3 DNA is TGTGCCAGTAGTATGTCCCGGACTAGCAGGACTCGATTAGATACGCAGTATTTT. This sequence encodes CASSMSRTSRTRLDTQYF. This chain uses TRBV19 with TRBJ2-3; 8 bases match TRBD2. The CDR3 contains 18 residues. Germline CDR1 LNHDA, CDR2 SQIVND (reference sequence). Germline trimming cut 3 bases from V and 5 bases from J; bases unmatched to any gene: 16.

The chain carries TRBV11-3 and TRBJ1-1; TRBD1 might be the D (5 bases). V was cut by 3 bases and J by 5 bases, with 16 bases left in between. This CDR3 comprises 15 residues. Germline loops: CDR1 SGHNT, CDR2 YENEEA. The CDR3 coding sequence is TGTGCCAGCAGCTTGGAAAGGGGCTGGTGGACTGAAGCTTTCTTT. This sequence encodes CASSLERGWWTEAFF.

This CDR3 is CASSLDQGRAYNEQFF. In DNA, the CDR3 is TGTGCCAGCAGCCTTGATCAGGGGCGGGCCTACAATGAGCAGTTCTTC. The rearrangement links TRBV6-8 to TRBJ2-1, with D tentatively TRBD1 (6 bases). Trimming shortened V by 6 bases and J by 2 bases, and 17 bases separated the two germline ends. Germline loops: CDR1 MNHGY, CDR2 SAAAGT. This CDR3 is built from 16 residues.

J is TRBJ2-1 and V is TRBV28, with 8 positions matching TRBD2. Germline V CDR1 and CDR2: MDHEN, SYDVKM. This CDR3 is built from 14 residues. Germline trimming cut 8 bases from V and 10 bases from J; bases unmatched to any gene: 13. CDR3 amino acids: CASGGSGSRGEQFF. The CDR3 DNA is TGTGCCAGCGGCGGGAGCGGGAGTCGCGGGGAGCAGTTCTTC.

The chain is built from TRBV19 and TRBJ1-2, with TRBD1 as a possible D gene (6 bases). Germline V gene sequence: CDR1 LNHDA, CDR2 SQIVND (reference sequence). The CDR3 contains 15 residues. Between the trimmed V and J ends, which lost 3 bases and 2 bases, there was a span of 13 bases. The CDR3: CASSISGHLNYGYTF. The CDR3 DNA follows: TGTGCCAGTAGTATTTCGGGACATTTAAACTATGGCTACACCTTC.

The rearrangement links TRBV11-3 to TRBJ2-4; 9 bases agree with TRBD1. The length of the CDR3 is 14 residues. With V trimmed by 6 bases and J by 5 bases, 5 bases remained unmatched. The V gene's germline CDR1 is SGHNT and CDR2 YENEEA. The CDR3 DNA reads TGTGCCAGCAGACCGGGACAGGGAGAAAACATTCAGTACTTC. Protein product: CASRPGQGENIQYF.

The gene calls are TRBV7-6 and TRBJ2-2; D tentatively fits TRBD1 or TRBD2 (5 bases each). The V gene lost 1 base and the J gene lost 5 bases, with 8 bases spanning the gap. Germline V gives CDR1 SGHVS, CDR2 FNYEAQ. CDR3 size: 14 residues. DNA of the CDR3: TGTGCCAGCAGCTTAGGAGGGGTGACCGGGGAGCTGTTTTTT. Protein: CASSLGGVTGELFF.

The rearrangement joins TRBV28 to TRBJ2-1; 9 bases fit TRBD1. The length of the CDR3 is 15 residues. Looked up from germline, CDR1 is MDHEN and CDR2 is SYDVKM. The J segment lost 6 bases and the V segment lost 4 bases, leaving 7 bases of the junction unmatched. The CDR3: CASSSRQGVSNEQFF. CDR3 in DNA: TGTGCCAGCAGTTCGAGACAGGGGGTGAGCAATGAGCAGTTCTTC.

The chain carries TRBV11-3 and TRBJ2-7; a weak D match, TRBD2 (6 bases). The germline V gene encodes CDR1 SGHNT and CDR2 YENEEA. Trimming pared 5 bases from V and 0 bases from J, leaving 14 bases between. This CDR3 is built from 15 residues. DNA of the CDR3: TGTGCCAGCAGCGGGGCCGGGGGTTTCTCCTACGAGCAGTACTTC. The encoded protein is CASSGAGGFSYEQYF. Variable domain in full (rest from reference TRBV11-3 and TRBJ2-7): EAGVVQSPRYKIIEKKQPVAFWCNPISGHNTLYWYLQNLGQGPELLIRYENEEAVDDSQLPKDRFSAERLKGVDSTLKIQPAELGDSAVYLCASSGAGGFSYEQYFGPGTRLTVT.

The CDR3 DNA sequence: TGCGCCAGCACGACAGGGAGAGTTGCCACCGGGGAGCTGTTTTTT. It translates to CASTTGRVATGELFF. The chain joins TRBV5-1 to TRBJ2-2; TRBD1 matches 7 bases. Per the germline V gene, CDR1 is SGHRS and CDR2 is YFSETQ. The CDR3 spans 15 residues. Trimming at V came to 6 bases and at J to 4 bases, leaving 9 bases not matched to a gene.

The chain joins TRBV19 to TRBJ2-3, with TRBD1 matching 11 bases. Losses at the gene ends were 8 bases for V and 3 bases for J; bases not matched to a gene: 10. This CDR3 contains 16 residues. Germline lookup yields CDR1 LNHDA and CDR2 SQIVND (reference sequence). This CDR3 is CASGIRDRGSTDTQYF. DNA for the CDR3: TGTGCCAGTGGGATAAGGGACAGGGGGTCGACAGATACGCAGTATTTT.

The chain is built from TRBV11-3 and TRBJ1-1; 7 bases match TRBD1. The ends lost 4 bases at V and 0 bases at J; junction bases unmatched: 8. CDR1 is SGHNT and CDR2 is YENEEA in the germline V gene. The length of the CDR3 is 16 residues. The CDR3 nucleotides are TGTGCCAGCAGCTCAGGACAGGTAGAGTTGAACACTGAAGCTTTCTTT. This sequence encodes CASSSGQVELNTEAFF.

The chain links TRBV28 to TRBJ2-2; 8 bases fit TRBD2. CDR1 is MDHEN, CDR2 SYDVKM, per germline. The V and J ends lost 5 bases and 5 bases, in that order; junction bases with no gene match: 10. The CDR3 covers 16 residues. The CDR3 nucleotides are TGTGCCAGCAGTGATCACAGCGGGAGAGGAACCGGGGAGCTGTTTTTT. It translates to CASSDHSGRGTGELFF.

The rearrangement links TRBV28 to TRBJ2-3, with TRBD2 matching 8 bases. Germline lookup yields CDR1 MDHEN and CDR2 SYDVKM. V dropped 5 bases and J dropped 0; count of bases not matched to a gene: 10. This CDR3 spans 17 amino acids. The DNA for the CDR3 is TGTGCCAGCAGTCACCGCCTTATAGCGGGGAGCACAGATACGCAGTATTTT. This encodes CASSHRLIAGSTDTQYF.

The chain joins TRBV15 to TRBJ2-2; D unresolved. Germline loops: CDR1 LNHNV, CDR2 YYDKDF (reference sequence). The CDR3 runs to 14 residues. Between the trimmed V and J ends, which lost 0 bases and 5 bases, there was a span of 7 bases. The CDR3 loop reads CATSRDRETGELFF. In DNA form, the CDR3 reads TGTGCCACCAGCAGAGACCGCGAAACCGGGGAGCTGTTTTTT. Together with reference TRBV15 and TRBJ2-2, the CDR3 gives the full variable domain: DAMVIQNPRYQVTQFGKPVTLSCSQTLNHNVMYWYQQKSSQAPKLLFHYYDKDFNNEADTPDNFQSRRPNTSFCFLDIRSPGLGDTAMYLCATSRDRETGELFFGEGSRLTVL.

This chain links TRBV19 with TRBJ2-3; D ambiguous. Trimming left V 10 bases short and J 6 bases short, with 17 bases between. CDR1 is LNHDA and CDR2 is SQIVND in the germline V gene (reference sequence). The CDR3 runs 13 residues. The chain's CDR3 is CATNLQPTDTQYF. The CDR3 DNA reads as TGTGCCACTAACTTACAGCCCACGGATACGCAGTATTTT. The variable domain in full, with the rest retrieved from reference TRBV19 and TRBJ2-3, is DGGITQSPKYLFRKEGQNVTLSCEQNLNHDAMYWYRQDPGQGLRLIYYSQIVNDFQKGDIAEGYSVSREKKESFPLTVTSAQKNPTAFYLCATNLQPTDTQYFGPGTRLTVL.

The chain joins TRBV6-8 to TRBJ2-3; no reliable D call. The CDR3 consists of 14 residues. V was cut by 10 bases and J by 0 bases, with 14 bases left in between. CDR1 and CDR2 (germline): MNHGY, SAAAGT. The CDR3 DNA sequence: TGTGCCATCAAGAGCGAATCTAGCACAGATACGCAGTATTTT. Protein: CAIKSESSTDTQYF.

The J gene is TRBJ1-2, the V gene TRBV12-5, with 7 bases that match TRBD1. CDR1 is LGHNT, CDR2 FRNRAP, per germline. The CDR3 totals 14 residues. CDR3 in amino acids: CASNNRGANYGYTF. The CDR3 region has the DNA TGTGCCAGCAACAACAGGGGAGCTAACTATGGCTACACCTTC.

The chain carries TRBV19 and TRBJ2-3; no clear D. V was pared by 3 bases and J by 3 bases, with 13 bases between. The CDR3 spans 15 residues. Germline V gene data show CDR1 as LNHDA and CDR2 as SQIVND (reference sequence). The chain's CDR3 is CASSILRRNTDTQYF. The CDR3 DNA reads TGTGCCAGTAGTATTCTGAGGCGGAATACAGATACGCAGTATTTT.

The V and J genes are TRBV22-1 and TRBJ2-1; the table's D call, TRBD2, was not checked against the DNA. TRBV22-1 is deemed a pseudogene. CDR3 length equals 16 residues. CDR3 nucleotide sequence: TGTGCCATCAGTGAGTCGCGGGAAAGAGTTTACAATGAGCAGTTCTTC. Its protein product is CAISESRERVYNEQFF.

The V and J genes are TRBV11-3 and TRBJ1-1; 7 bases are shared with TRBD1. This CDR3 has 15 residues. Germline CDR1 SGHNT, CDR2 YENEEA. Losses at the gene ends were 7 bases for V and 5 bases for J; bases not matched to a gene: 13. CDR3 region: CASIDRAQGTTEAFF. The CDR3 region has the DNA TGTGCCAGCATTGATAGGGCACAGGGGACTACTGAAGCTTTCTTT.

The chain is built from TRBV6-8 and TRBJ2-3; no reliable D call. Deletions cut 5 bases from V and 7 bases from J, with 10 bases between. Per germline, CDR1 MNHGY and CDR2 SAAAGT. There are 12 residues in the CDR3. The CDR3 DNA sequence: TGTGCCAGCAGTCCCCAGCTATATACGCAGTATTTT. Translation gives CASSPQLYTQYF.